This T cell receptor beta chain was documented in a study of shared clonotypes between healthy human individuals (dated by TCRdb to the early 2020s). Context from the whole study: Three men and a couple of women, aged 18 to 49 years, made up the cohort. For each donor, three plates each were used for CD4 naive and CD4 memory, two plates were used for CD8 naive, and one plate was used for CD8 memory. To estimate repertoire size and how much clonotypes are shared between individuals, the study performed deep sequencing of blood TCR repertoires from roughly five healthy adults. To increase sequencing depth and limit assay-specific biases, different laboratories used diverse techniques to prepare libraries and sequence TCR repertoires. Each donor's leukapheresis produced roughly between roughly 0.94 and 9.5 billion PBMCs. Overall results and qualifications from the work: Sampling was limited to blood, and TCR repertoires in tissue likely differ from TCR repertoires in blood. Incomplete sequencing was indicated by rarefaction of sorted-subset datasets, despite the large sequencing depth. Clonotypes shared by all four sorted-subset donors showed higher generation probabilities than non-shared clonotypes. About 5% of naive CD4, 3.5% of naive CD8, 2% to 2.5% of memory CD4, and roughly 0.4% of memory CD8 clonotypes were shared across several donors. Pairwise subsampling indicated that sequencing depth was expected to affect the degree of clonotype sharing among donors. Because the study included only a small number of donors, the genetic and exposure-history diversity represented was limited. Estimated clonotype richness was generally larger for naive than for memory subsets.

The CDR3, cysteine through phenylalanine, is 14 amino acids long. Only CDR3 DNA remains: 42 bases, in frame from the first base. The germline V gene provides CDR1 MDHEN and CDR2 SYDVKM. V loses 3 bases, J loses 1 base, and the germline ends lie 10 bases apart. CD8 naive samples consisted of CD45RO-negative cells that were positively selected for CCR7, yielding a CD45RA+CCR7+ population without TemRA cells. The donors were healthy, HIV-negative adults who had no recently reported acute infections or vaccinations. All donors were Caucasian adults living in Nashville, Tennessee, USA. Blood was obtained by leukapheresis, after which PBMCs were separated by Ficoll-Histopaque density gradient centrifugation and cryopreserved in liquid nitrogen vapor phase. Purity and quantity of every magnetically sorted T cell population were checked by analytical flow cytometry. From each sorted fraction, genomic DNA was isolated and quantified by UV absorbance on a Nanodrop 2000c.

Comment on this clone: The target of this receptor is not known. No qualities accompany the bases; no much larger clone lies one base away.

TCR CDR3 regions were amplified from genomic DNA by multiplex PCR using the deep immunoSEQ assay. Genomic DNA extracted from each cell subset was distributed evenly over all wells of several immunoSEQ 96-well plates, and each plate served as one replicate. Each replicate PCR for sorted subsets received roughly 0.2 ug genomic DNA, equal to about 30,000 T cell genomes. Purified libraries were quantified with a Qubit 3.0 fluorometer, sized on a Bioanalyzer 2100, and re-quantified with the KAPA Library Quantification kit. Each immunoSEQ 96-well plate was sequenced on its own single-read 150-cycle Illumina NextSeq 550 flow cell. Per the source publication's procedure: Because the immunoSEQ output held only junctional sequences and lacked quality scores, the filtering could not match the filtering applied to full-length reads. To assign V/J genes and CDR3, sequences were annotated using PyIR, a Python wrapper for IgBLAST v1.9, with IMGT germline references. Any read was removed if the V/J assignment was weak (E-value above 1e-6), the CDR3 was missing, or the read contained stop codons, out-of-frame junctions, or ambiguous translated residues. A V3J clonotype was defined by an identical inferred V gene, J gene, and CDR3 amino acid sequence. The percentage overlap between two repertoires was calculated by dividing the number of shared unique clonotypes by the size of the smaller repertoire. RTK rarefaction, the Chao1 estimator, and Recon v2.1 estimates of unobserved clonotypes were used to assess repertoire richness. Generation probabilities for all TCRbeta clonotypes obtained by the gDNA method from a few donors were computed using OLGA. TCRdb stores this immuneACCESS table with in-frame sequences only. Part of the clones is absent; in the studies checked, under half of the shortfall reflects unresolved V genes, and no reason is known for the rest. Clonal size and the V and J genes are those of that table, whereas D and trimming came from the DNA. Recorded for this sample are around 550,000 clones; around 95% of them occurred a single time. Over 0.09% of the sample goes to the ten largest clones.

The receptor's source is a woman aged 25 to 39 in good health. The V and J genes are TRBV28 and TRBJ2-7; the D gene may be TRBD1 or TRBD2, since each aligns over 5 bases. The specimen was naive CD8+ T cells sorted from blood. This sample's cell subset or site label indicates: CD45RA+CCR7+. The nucleotides read TGTGCCAGCAGTTTGGAGGACATTTCCTACGAGCAGTACTTC. Translated, it gives CASSLEDISYEQYF.